These T cell receptor beta chains were read from a single sample in a study of spatial heterogeneity in lung cancer. TCRdb independently ran MiXCR on the 5' RACE reads; one entry per CDR3 protein. The table records about 36,000 distinct CDR3 sequences, 5.2% of them present only once. The sequences come from PBMCs, collected at surgery. The receptor set was obtained from a female donor with early-stage non-small cell lung cancer. CDR3s include the opening cysteine and the closing phenylalanine or tryptophan. Each record gives: D gene, J gene, V gene, clone size, CDR3 DNA, CDR3 protein. The D gene is left open where the match is weak. Clone size is stated in some rows and not others, as once, few, many or a class when expanded.

TRBD2 | TRBJ2-7 | TRBV9 | many | TGTGCCAGCAGCGTAGGGGATACCGGGCTTAGCGGGCTCGAGCAGTACTTC | CASSVGDTGLSGLEQYF
NA | TRBJ2-1 | TRBV20-1 | many | TGCAGTGCCCCCACGTACAATGAGCAGTTCTTC | CSAPTYNEQFF
TRBD2 | TRBJ2-7 | TRBV6-5 | NA | TGTGCCAGCAGTTACTCCTCGAACTCCGGGACTAGCAGTTACGAGCAGTACTTC | CASSYSSNSGTSSYEQYF
TRBD2 | TRBJ2-3 | TRBV20-1 | few | TGCAGTGCCTCCTTTAGCGGGAGCACAGATACGCAGTATTTT | CSASFSGSTDTQYF
NA | TRBJ2-2 | TRBV2 | many | TGTGCCAGCAGTGATCTGGGGTTCTCGGGGACCGGGGAGCTGTTTTTT | CASSDLGFSGTGELFF
TRBD2 | TRBJ2-6 | TRBV27 | many | TGTGCCAGCAGCTCGAAGCGGGGATTATACTCTGGGGCCAACGTCCTGACTTTC | CASSSKRGLYSGANVLTF
NA | TRBJ1-2 | TRBV27 | many | TGTGCCAGCAGTTTAATCGAGACAGTTAGAGGCTACACCTTC | CASSLIETVRGYTF
TRBD2 | TRBJ2-1 | TRBV7-8 | many | TGTGCCAGCAGCCCGCCCTTTAGGACTAGCGGGCGGCTTCGCAATGAGCAGTTCTTC | CASSPPFRTSGRLRNEQFF
NA | TRBJ2-2 | TRBV12-3/TRBV12-4 | many | TGTGCCAGCAGTTTCTACACCGGGGAGCTGTTTTTT | CASSFYTGELFF
TRBD2 | TRBJ2-3 | TRBV7-2 | many | TGTGCCAGCAGCTTACTAGCGGGAGTGTACGGCACAGATACGCAGTATTTT | CASSLLAGVYGTDTQYF
NA | TRBJ2-2 | TRBV4-1 | NA | TGCGCCAGCAGCCCCCGGGCCGAGTGGAGCACCGGGGAGCTGTTTTTT | CASSPRAEWSTGELFF
NA | TRBJ1-4 | TRBV7-9 | many | TGTGCCAGCAGCTTATTTACGGGGGTCACTGAAAAACTGTTTTTT | CASSLFTGVTEKLFF
TRBD2 | TRBJ2-5 | TRBV20-1 | NA | TGCAGTGCTAGTATACTAGCGGGGGAGACCCAGTACTTC | CSASILAGETQYF
NA | TRBJ2-3 | TRBV11-2 | many | TGTGCCAGCAGCTTAATTATCGGGACCACAGATACGCAGTATTTT | CASSLIIGTTDTQYF
NA | TRBJ2-7 | TRBV2 | few | TGTGCCAGCGGAGGGACACTTAATTACGAGCAGTACTTC | CASGGTLNYEQYF
NA | TRBJ2-2 | TRBV24-1 | many | TGTGCCACCAGTGATTTTGGCTTCCCGTCCACCGGGGAGCTGTTTTTT | CATSDFGFPSTGELFF
NA | TRBJ2-1 | TRBV6-5 | many | TGTGCCAGCAGTTACTTGAGGACTGGAAACAATGAGCAGTTCTTC | CASSYLRTGNNEQFF
NA | TRBJ2-5 | TRBV6-5 | few | TGTGCCACCAGGGCTGGGCAGGAGACCCAGTACTTC | CATRAGQETQYF
NA | TRBJ1-4 | TRBV4-3 | few | TGCGCCAGCAGCTTTACAGGAGGCGCTGAAAAACTGTTTTTT | CASSFTGGAEKLFF
NA | TRBJ2-5 | TRBV6-2/TRBV6-3 | many | TGTGCCAGCAGTTACTCGGTTGTGCAGGGCGCTAAAGGAGAGACCCAGTACTTC | CASSYSVVQGAKGETQYF
TRBD2 | TRBJ2-1 | TRBV24-1 | many | TGTGCCACCAGTGATGGGGGACTAGCTGGCAATGAGCAGTTCTTC | CATSDGGLAGNEQFF
NA | TRBJ1-2 | TRBV11-2 | many | TGTGCCAGCAGCTTAGGGGAGCAGAGGGGCCCGAGTGGAGGCTACACCTTC | CASSLGEQRGPSGGYTF
NA | TRBJ2-5 | TRBV29-1 | few | TGCAGCGGGGCTGGGAACTTGCAAGAGACCCAGTACTTC | CSGAGNLQETQYF
NA | TRBJ2-7 | TRBV20-1 | many | TGCAGTGCTAGAGATAACCGGGGGCTATACGAGCAGTACTTC | CSARDNRGLYEQYF
NA | TRBJ2-3 | TRBV15 | many | TGTGCCACCAGCAGAGACTATGCAGATACGCAGTATTTT | CATSRDYADTQYF
NA | TRBJ2-7 | TRBV7-2 | many | TGTGCCAGCAGCTTCGGGACTGATCAATGGCAGTACTTC | CASSFGTDQWQYF
NA | TRBJ2-3 | TRBV5-1 | NA | TGCGCCAGCAGCGCGGGAAGCAGAGATACGCAGTATTTT | CASSAGSRDTQYF
NA | TRBJ1-4 | TRBV20-1 | many | TGCAGTGCTACCAGGGAGGCTGAAAAACTGTTTTTT | CSATREAEKLFF
NA | TRBJ1-6 | TRBV30 | NA | TGTGCCTGGAGCCATTGGGCTTTAATCAATTCACCCCTCCACTTT | CAWSHWALINSPLHF
NA | TRBJ2-7 | TRBV20-1 | few | TGCAGTGCGGACTCAGAACCCTACGAGCAGTACTTC | CSADSEPYEQYF
TRBD2 | TRBJ2-5 | TRBV29-1 | many | TGCAGCGTTGGGGCGGGAGCGGAGACCCAGTACTTC | CSVGAGAETQYF
NA | TRBJ2-2 | TRBV4-3 | many | TGCGCCAGCAGCCAAGATCCAAGGGCAGCCAACACCGGGGAGCTGTTTTTT | CASSQDPRAANTGELFF
NA | TRBJ2-5 | TRBV7-2 | many | TGTGCCAGCAGCTTAGTCCCCTTGTCTACAGAGACCCAGTACTTC | CASSLVPLSTETQYF
NA | TRBJ1-2 | TRBV10-3 | medium-sized | TGTGCCATCAGTGAGTTTTCCCTTGTGGCCCGCCGGGACACACCTAACTATGGCTACACCTTC | CAISEFSLVARRDTPNYGYTF
TRBD2 | TRBJ2-1 | TRBV5-1 | many | TGCGCCAGCAGCAGTAGCGGGGGGTCCTACAATGAGCAGTTCTTC | CASSSSGGSYNEQFF
NA | TRBJ2-3 | TRBV11-2 | NA | TGTGCCAGCAGCCCAGACACTTACTCGCGAGATACGCAGTATTTT | CASSPDTYSRDTQYF
NA | TRBJ1-1 | TRBV27 | NA | TGTGCCAGCAGTCCTTGGGGGGGCAACACTGAAGCTTTCTTT | CASSPWGGNTEAFF
NA | TRBJ1-5 | TRBV19 | many | TGTGCCAGTACCCAGGCGGGTCTGGGTCTAGAGAATCAGCCCCAGCATTTT | CASTQAGLGLENQPQHF
NA | TRBJ2-7 | TRBV6-5 | many | TGTGCCAGCAGGGGACGCGACACATCCTACGAGCAGTACTTC | CASRGRDTSYEQYF
NA | TRBJ2-3 | TRBV5-1 | many | TGCGCCAGCAGCTTAGGAGGGCATACGCAGTATTTT | CASSLGGHTQYF
TRBD1 | TRBJ2-1 | TRBV29-1 | NA | TGCAGCGCCAATCCGGGGCCCGCAGGGGGCAATGAGCAGTTCTTC | CSANPGPAGGNEQFF
NA | TRBJ2-3 | TRBV18 | NA | TGTGTCAGCTCACCAATGGGGGGCCGCACAGATACGCAGTATTTT | CVSSPMGGRTDTQYF
NA | TRBJ2-1 | TRBV25-1 | many | TGTGCCACTTCGGGCAATGAGCAGTTCTTC | CATSGNEQFF
NA | TRBJ2-4 | TRBV3-1 | many | TGTGCCAGCAGCCAACCCCCCGACATTCAGTACTTC | CASSQPPDIQYF
NA | TRBJ1-4 | TRBV5-4 | many | TGTGCCAGCGGTTGGGAGCCATATTCGGAAAAACTGTTTTTT | CASGWEPYSEKLFF
NA | TRBJ2-2 | TRBV5-1 | many | TGCGCCAGCAGCAACGAACGCAGGGACACCGGGGAGCTGTTTTTT | CASSNERRDTGELFF
NA | TRBJ2-3 | TRBV6-5 | many | TGTGCCAGCAGTTATCTAGACACAGATACGCAGTATTTT | CASSYLDTDTQYF
NA | TRBJ1-1 | TRBV6-6 | few | TGTGCCACCAAACTCCCCGGCCCTGAAGCTTTCTTT | CATKLPGPEAFF
TRBD2 | TRBJ2-7 | TRBV5-1 | many | TGCGCCAGCAGCTTGGATCCAGCGGGAGGGCGAGAGTACTTC | CASSLDPAGGREYF
NA | TRBJ2-7 | TRBV4-2 | many | TGTGCCAGCAGCCAAGGTGAGGGGAACTACGAGCAGTACTTC | CASSQGEGNYEQYF
TRBD2 | TRBJ2-1 | TRBV18 | NA | TGTGCCAGCTCACCGGCTGCGGGACTAGAACTTCACAATGAGCAGTTCTTC | CASSPAAGLELHNEQFF
TRBD2 | TRBJ2-1 | TRBV5-4 | few | TGTGCCAGCAGTCTGAAACTAGCGGGAGTGGGAAATGAGCAGTTCTTC | CASSLKLAGVGNEQFF